Each of the 21 T cell receptor beta chains below was sequenced from the same sample in a study of blood T cells in healthy people across ages. A second roughly 7 to 11 cycle PCR used barcoded and J-beta primers. MiXCR, run by TCRdb on the 5' RACE reads, gives a single entry per CDR3 protein. Here the sample spans 1.5 million to 2 million distinct CDR3 sequences, roughly 32% being singletons. The sequenced sample was blood. The receptors shown here come from a woman aged 25-40 years in good health.

The chain links TRBV27 to TRBJ1-1, with 8 bases aligning to TRBD1. CDR1 and CDR2 (germline): MNHEY, SMNVEV (reference sequence). V lost 7 bases, J lost 1 base, and 5 bases stayed unmatched. The CDR3 is 14 amino acids. The DNA of the CDR3 is TGTGCCAGCAAGGGGACAGGAGAGAACACTGAAGCTTTCTTT. Residues: CASKGTGENTEAFF.

The V gene is TRBV5-5, the J gene TRBJ2-1, with 13 bases lining up with TRBD2. Germline-derived CDR1 and CDR2 are SGHKS and YYEKEE (reference sequence). V was clipped by 4 bases and J by 9 bases; unmatched bases: 7. The CDR3 loop spans 15 amino acids. The CDR3 DNA reads TGTGCCAGCAGCCTGGGGACTAGCGGGATCGGTGAGCAGTTCTTC. As protein: CASSLGTSGIGEQFF.

This rearrangement joins TRBV12-3 or TRBV12-4 to TRBJ1-2, with TRBD1 matching 7 bases. This CDR3 has 14 amino acids. The V segment lost 0 bases and the J segment 8 bases; nucleotides outside the gene matches: 6. The DNA of the CDR3 is TGTGCCAGCAGTTTAGCGCTAGGGACAGACGGCTACACCTTC. Protein sequence: CASSLALGTDGYTF.

The gene calls are TRBV7-3 and TRBJ2-3; 11 nucleotides agree with TRBD2. Trimming removed 4 bases from V and 2 bases from J; junction bases left unmatched: 2. The CDR3 runs to 15 residues. Looked up from germline, CDR1 is SGHTA and CDR2 is FQGTGA. CDR3 nucleotide sequence: TGTGCCAGCAGCTATAGCGGGGGGGCCACAGATACGCAGTATTTT. This encodes CASSYSGGATDTQYF.

The chain recombines TRBV7-2 with TRBJ1-2, with 9 positions matching TRBD1. The J segment lost 9 bases and the V segment lost 4 bases, leaving 6 bases of the junction unmatched. The CDR3 has 13 amino acids. Germline assignment: CDR1 SGHTA and CDR2 FQGNSA. The CDR3 DNA sequence: TGTGCCAGCAGCTACGGACAGGGGTTTAGCTACACCTTC. Encoded protein: CASSYGQGFSYTF. Combining the CDR3 with reference TRBV7-2 and TRBJ1-2 gives the whole variable domain GAGVSQSPSNKVTEKGKDVELRCDPISGHTALYWYRQSLGQGLEFLIYFQGNSAPDKSGLPSDRFSAERTGGSVSTLTIQRTQQEDSAVYLCASSYGQGFSYTFGSGTRLTVV.

Many counts were recorded for this clonotype. The chain links TRBV10-3 to TRBJ2-3; TRBD1 might be the D (5 bases). The CDR3 loop spans 15 amino acids. Trimming left V 6 bases short and J 0 bases short, with 13 bases between. The germline V gene encodes CDR1 ENHRY and CDR2 SYGVKD. CDR3 DNA: TGTGCCATCAGATCTCAGGGATCGAGCACAGATACGCAGTATTTT. Translating gives CAIRSQGSSTDTQYF.

The chain has TRBV3-1 and TRBJ2-5; possibly TRBD2 for D (7 bases). Germline-derived CDR1 and CDR2 are LGHDT and YNNKEL (reference sequence). The V gene lost 1 base and the J gene lost 5 bases, with 14 bases spanning the gap. This CDR3 contains 15 residues. The CDR3 coding sequence is TGTGCCAGCAGCCAAGTCCGGGGGGCGCAGGAGACCCAGTACTTC. It translates to CASSQVRGAQETQYF.

This clonotype has more than one count but fewer than ten. This chain joins TRBV28 and TRBJ2-6, with a weak D call TRBD2 (6 bases). Trimming stripped 5 bases from V and 0 bases from J, with 17 bases between. Germline CDR1 and CDR2: MDHEN and SYDVKM. The length of the CDR3 is 18 residues. As DNA, the CDR3 is TGTGCCAGCAGTCCCTTCCCGGGGGACCTCTCTGGGGCCAACGTCCTGACTTTC. It specifies CASSPFPGDLSGANVLTF.

The V gene is TRBV29-1, the J gene TRBJ2-7; D is unresolved. V was cut by 4 bases and J by 0 bases, with 10 bases left in between. This CDR3 is built from 13 residues. Germline lookup yields CDR1 SQVTM and CDR2 ANQGSEA. This CDR3 is CSVGGLTSYEQYF. In nucleotides, the CDR3 is TGCAGCGTTGGTGGGCTGACCTCCTACGAGCAGTACTTC.

In this sample, this clonotype turned up a few times. V usage is TRBV28 and J usage is TRBJ1-4, with D tentatively TRBD1 (5 bases). Germline V lookup: CDR1 MDHEN, CDR2 SYDVKM. Trimming took 5 bases from V and 2 from J, leaving 12 bases between them. CDR3 length: 15 residues. CDR3 coding DNA: TGTGCCAGCAGTCCACCGGGACGGACTAATGAAAAACTGTTTTTT. Translated: CASSPPGRTNEKLFF.

The chain carries TRBV15 and TRBJ2-5; 7 positions match TRBD1. CDR1 and CDR2 from the germline V gene are LNHNV and YYDKDF (reference sequence). The CDR3 sequence is 16 residues long. The V and J ends lost 5 bases and 4 bases, in that order; junction bases with no gene match: 13. CDR3 coding DNA: TGTGCCACCAGCGGGGACCCCAGGGGGACAGTAGAGACCCAGTACTTC. It encodes CATSGDPRGTVETQYF.

The genes are TRBV5-4 and TRBJ2-7, with TRBD1 identical over 7 bases. The tail of the sequence fits TRBJ2-5 better, so the J call may be wrong. Germline CDR1 is SGHNT and CDR2 is YYREEE (reference sequence). This CDR3 contains 15 residues. CDR3 amino acids: CASSLGDRIQETQYF. DNA of the CDR3: TGTGCCAGCAGCTTGGGGGACAGAATCCAAGAGACCCAGTACTTC.

The chain couples TRBV7-3 to TRBJ2-1; 9 bases are shared with TRBD2. Germline assignment: CDR1 SGHTA and CDR2 FQGTGA. V shed 5 bases, J shed 0 bases, and the junction held 5 bases outside the gene matches. The CDR3 runs 16 residues. CDR3 in amino acids: CASSPIAGASYNEQFF. The CDR3 DNA reads TGTGCCAGCAGCCCGATAGCGGGGGCCTCCTACAATGAGCAGTTCTTC.

This clonotype was recorded many times. CDR3 sequence reads: CASTSAVNRQQYF. The CDR3 DNA reads TGTGCCAGCACCTCCGCGGTGAACCGACAGCAGTACTTC. The chain carries TRBV6-6 and TRBJ2-5; possibly TRBD1 for D (5 bases). The CDR3 is 13 amino acids. Looked up from germline, CDR1 is MNHNY and CDR2 is SVGAGI (reference sequence). The germline V and J ends were trimmed by 7 bases and 11 bases, with 20 bases remaining between them.

The genes are TRBV6-2 or TRBV6-3 and TRBJ1-4, with D possibly TRBD1 on 6 matching bases. Germline V gene sequence: CDR1 MNHEY, CDR2 SVGEGT. V shed 2 bases and J shed 5 bases, with 12 bases lying between them. This CDR3 is built from 15 residues. The DNA of the CDR3 is TGTGCCAGCAGTTACGCGCAGGGGCGGAATGAAAAACTGTTTTTT. The encoded protein is CASSYAQGRNEKLFF.

V gene TRBV4-1 combines with J gene TRBJ2-5; D may correspond to TRBD1 or TRBD2 (6 bases each). The J call may be wrong; the DNA end is better matched by TRBJ2-7. The V gene's germline CDR1 is MGHRA and CDR2 YSYEKL. There are 14 residues in the CDR3. The CDR3 region has the DNA TGCGCCAGCAGCCAGTATCAGGGGAGGAACGAGCAGTACTTC. It specifies CASSQYQGRNEQYF.

This chain joins TRBV4-1 and TRBJ1-1, with D unresolved. There are 14 residues in the CDR3. V was shortened by 3 bases and J by 0 bases, with 8 bases between the two germline ends. Per germline, CDR1 MGHRA and CDR2 YSYEKL. CDR3 in amino acids: CASSQAAVNTEAFF. The CDR3 DNA reads as TGCGCCAGCAGCCAGGCGGCGGTGAACACTGAAGCTTTCTTT.

This clonotype was seen repeatedly, ten times or more. The chain carries TRBV7-2 and TRBJ2-1, with 12 bases fitting TRBD2. The CDR3 spans 17 residues. V lost 0 bases to trimming and J lost 3 bases; unmatched junction nucleotides: 3. Germline lookup yields CDR1 SGHTA and CDR2 FQGNSA. CDR3 sequence reads: CASSLALTSGSYNEQFF. DNA for the CDR3: TGTGCCAGCAGCTTAGCTTTGACTAGCGGGAGCTACAATGAGCAGTTCTTC. The whole variable domain, filled in from reference TRBV7-2 and TRBJ2-1, reads GAGVSQSPSNKVTEKGKDVELRCDPISGHTALYWYRQSLGQGLEFLIYFQGNSAPDKSGLPSDRFSAERTGGSVSTLTIQRTQQEDSAVYLCASSLALTSGSYNEQFFGPGTRLTVL.

This clonotype occurred a few times. This rearrangement joins TRBV5-6 to TRBJ2-3; 11 bases fit TRBD1. J gave up 5 bases and V 4 bases, and 9 bases lay outside the gene matches. Germline CDR1 SGHDT, CDR2 YYEEEE. This CDR3 region has 16 residues. The CDR3 sequence is CASSPGQGARRDTQYF. The CDR3, as DNA: TGTGCCAGCAGCCCCGGACAGGGGGCGCGAAGAGATACGCAGTATTTT.

The chain recombines TRBV20-1 with TRBJ2-5; TRBD2 matches at 9 bases. V was pared by 4 bases and J by 2 bases, with 2 bases of the junction left unmatched. The CDR3 spans 13 residues. The germline gives CDR1 DFQATT, CDR2 SNEGSKA (reference sequence). The CDR3 reads CSAMTSGQETQYF. In DNA form, the CDR3 reads TGCAGTGCTATGACTAGCGGTCAAGAGACCCAGTACTTC.

Comment on this clonotype: This could be a read error, since a much larger clone is one nucleotide away. The chain uses TRBV6-5 and TRBJ2-3; a weak D match, TRBD1 (6 bases). This CDR3 comprises 15 residues. The V gene's germline CDR1 is MNHEY and CDR2 SVGAGI. DNA for the CDR3: TGTGTCAGCAGTTACAGGGCCTCTAGCACAGATACGCAGTATTTT. Residues: CVSSYRASSTDTQYF.